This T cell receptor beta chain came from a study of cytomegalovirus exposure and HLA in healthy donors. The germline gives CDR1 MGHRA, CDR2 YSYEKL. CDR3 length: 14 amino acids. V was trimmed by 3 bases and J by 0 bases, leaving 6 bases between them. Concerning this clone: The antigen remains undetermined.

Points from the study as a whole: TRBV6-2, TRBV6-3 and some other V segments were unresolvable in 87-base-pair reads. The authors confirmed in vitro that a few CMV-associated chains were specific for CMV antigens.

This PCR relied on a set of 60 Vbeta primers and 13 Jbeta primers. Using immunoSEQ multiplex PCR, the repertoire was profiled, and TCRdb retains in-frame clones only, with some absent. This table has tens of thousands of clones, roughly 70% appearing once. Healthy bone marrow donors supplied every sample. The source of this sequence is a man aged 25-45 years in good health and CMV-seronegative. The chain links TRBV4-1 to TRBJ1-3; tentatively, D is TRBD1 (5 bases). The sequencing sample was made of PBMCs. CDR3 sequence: CASSHGASGNTIYF. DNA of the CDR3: TGCGCCAGCAGCCATGGGGCCTCTGGAAACACCATATATTTT.